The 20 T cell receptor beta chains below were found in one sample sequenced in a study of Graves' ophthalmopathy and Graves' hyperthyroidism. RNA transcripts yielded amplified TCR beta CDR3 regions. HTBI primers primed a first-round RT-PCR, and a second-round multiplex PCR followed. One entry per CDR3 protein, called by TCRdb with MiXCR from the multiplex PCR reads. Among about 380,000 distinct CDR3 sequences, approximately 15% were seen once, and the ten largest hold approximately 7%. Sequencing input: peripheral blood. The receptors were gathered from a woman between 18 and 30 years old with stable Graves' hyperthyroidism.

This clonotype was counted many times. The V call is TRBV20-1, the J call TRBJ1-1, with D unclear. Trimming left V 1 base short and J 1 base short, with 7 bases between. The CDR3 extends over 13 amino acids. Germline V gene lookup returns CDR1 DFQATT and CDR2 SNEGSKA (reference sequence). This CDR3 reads CSARGSGNTEAFF. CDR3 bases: TGCAGTGCTAGAGGATCGGGGAACACTGAAGCTTTCTTT.

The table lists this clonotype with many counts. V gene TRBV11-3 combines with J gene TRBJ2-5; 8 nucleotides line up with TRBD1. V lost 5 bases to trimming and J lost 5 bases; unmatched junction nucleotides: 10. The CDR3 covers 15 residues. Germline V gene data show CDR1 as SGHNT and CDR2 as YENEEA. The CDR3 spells CASSPRDRPGETQYF. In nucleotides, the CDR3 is TGTGCCAGCAGCCCCCGGGACAGGCCTGGGGAGACCCAGTACTTC.

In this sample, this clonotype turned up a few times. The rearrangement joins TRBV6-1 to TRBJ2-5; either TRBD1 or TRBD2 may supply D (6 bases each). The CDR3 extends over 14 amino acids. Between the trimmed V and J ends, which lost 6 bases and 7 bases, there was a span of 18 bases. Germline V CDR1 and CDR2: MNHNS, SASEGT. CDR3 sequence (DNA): TGTGCCAGCAGGTTGTGGGGGGCGGGCGGGACCCAGTACTTC. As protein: CASRLWGAGGTQYF.

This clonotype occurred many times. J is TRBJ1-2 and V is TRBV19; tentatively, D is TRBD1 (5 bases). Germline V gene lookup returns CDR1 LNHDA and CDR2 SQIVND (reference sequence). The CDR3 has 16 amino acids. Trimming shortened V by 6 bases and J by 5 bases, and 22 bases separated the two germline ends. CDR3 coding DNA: TGTGCCAGTAGCGGGGCAGCCCGGTCCACCACATATGGCTACACCTTC. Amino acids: CASSGAARSTTYGYTF. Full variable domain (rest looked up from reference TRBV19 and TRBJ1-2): DGGITQSPKYLFRKEGQNVTLSCEQNLNHDAMYWYRQDPGQGLRLIYYSQIVNDFQKGDIAEGYSVSREKKESFPLTVTSAQKNPTAFYLCASSGAARSTTYGYTFGSGTRLTVV.

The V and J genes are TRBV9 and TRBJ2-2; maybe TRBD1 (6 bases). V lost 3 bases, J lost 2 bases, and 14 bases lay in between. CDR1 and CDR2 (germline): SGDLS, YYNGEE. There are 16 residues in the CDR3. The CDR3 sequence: CASSAWTDYNTGELFF. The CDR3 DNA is TGTGCCAGCAGCGCTTGGACAGATTATAACACCGGGGAGCTGTTTTTT.

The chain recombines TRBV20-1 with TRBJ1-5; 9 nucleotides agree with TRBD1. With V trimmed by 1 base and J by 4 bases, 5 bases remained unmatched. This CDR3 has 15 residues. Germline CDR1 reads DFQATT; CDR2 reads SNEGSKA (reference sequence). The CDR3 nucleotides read TGCAGTGCTAGAGGACGGGGACAGGGTAATCAGCCCCAGCATTTT. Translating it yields CSARGRGQGNQPQHF.

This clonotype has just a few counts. In DNA form, the CDR3 reads TGCGCCAGCAGCCAGACCGGGACAAAAATTAAGTACTTC. Translating it yields CASSQTGTKIKYF. This sequence joins TRBV4-1 and TRBJ2-5; possible D gene TRBD1, 6 bases. In germline, CDR1 is MGHRA, CDR2 YSYEKL. V was shortened by 3 bases and J by 12 bases, with 17 bases between the two germline ends. This CDR3 is built from 13 residues.

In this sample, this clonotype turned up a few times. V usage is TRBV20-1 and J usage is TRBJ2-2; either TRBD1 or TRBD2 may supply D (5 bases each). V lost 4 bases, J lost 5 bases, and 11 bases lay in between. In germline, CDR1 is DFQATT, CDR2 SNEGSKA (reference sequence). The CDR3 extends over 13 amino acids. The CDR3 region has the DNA TGCAGTGCTATGGGGCCGGGGACCGGGGAGCTGTTTTTT. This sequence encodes CSAMGPGTGELFF.

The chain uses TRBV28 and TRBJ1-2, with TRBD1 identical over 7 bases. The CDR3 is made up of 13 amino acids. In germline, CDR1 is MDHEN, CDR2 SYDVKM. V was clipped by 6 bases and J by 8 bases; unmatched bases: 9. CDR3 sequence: CASSPGGGRGYTF. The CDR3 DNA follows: TGTGCCAGCAGCCCAGGGGGAGGACGAGGCTACACCTTC.

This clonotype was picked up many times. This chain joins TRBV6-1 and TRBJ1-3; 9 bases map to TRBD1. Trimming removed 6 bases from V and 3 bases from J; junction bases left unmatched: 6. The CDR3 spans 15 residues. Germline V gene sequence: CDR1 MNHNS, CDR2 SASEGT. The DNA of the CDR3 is TGTGCCAGCAGGGCACAGGGGGCTGTTGGAAACACCATATATTTT. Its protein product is CASRAQGAVGNTIYF.

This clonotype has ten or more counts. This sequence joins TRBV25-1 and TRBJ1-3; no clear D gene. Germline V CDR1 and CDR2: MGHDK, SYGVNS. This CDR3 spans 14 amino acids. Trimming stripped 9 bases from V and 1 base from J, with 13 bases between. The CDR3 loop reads CARPSSVSGNTIYF. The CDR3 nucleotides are TGTGCCAGGCCCTCGAGTGTTTCTGGAAACACCATATATTTT.

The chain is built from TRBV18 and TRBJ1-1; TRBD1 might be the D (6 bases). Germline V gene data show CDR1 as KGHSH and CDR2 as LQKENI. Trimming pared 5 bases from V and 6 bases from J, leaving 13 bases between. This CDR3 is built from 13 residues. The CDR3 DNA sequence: TGTGCCAGCTCAACTACAGGGTTACCTGAAGCTTTCTTT. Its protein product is CASSTTGLPEAFF.

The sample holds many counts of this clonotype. CDR3 sequence (DNA): TGTGCCAGCAGCTATTGGACAGGGGAGACTGAAGCTTTCTTT. Protein sequence: CASSYWTGETEAFF. The chain combines TRBV11-3 with TRBJ1-1, with TRBD1 matching 9 bases. V lost 4 bases and J lost 5; bases outside the gene matches: 5. This CDR3 has 14 residues. Germline CDR1 is SGHNT and CDR2 is YENEEA.

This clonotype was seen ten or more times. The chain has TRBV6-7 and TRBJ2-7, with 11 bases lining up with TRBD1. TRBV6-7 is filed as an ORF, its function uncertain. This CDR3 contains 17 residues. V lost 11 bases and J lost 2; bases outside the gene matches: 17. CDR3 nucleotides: TGTGCCGGAGGCGTACTATTACCGGGACAGGGGGCCTACGAGCAGTACTTC. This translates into CAGGVLLPGQGAYEQYF.

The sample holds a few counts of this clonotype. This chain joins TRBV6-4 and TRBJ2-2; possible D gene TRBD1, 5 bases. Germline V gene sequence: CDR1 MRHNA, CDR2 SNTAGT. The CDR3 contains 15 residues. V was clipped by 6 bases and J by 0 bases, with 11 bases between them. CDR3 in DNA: TGTGCCAGCAGCGTTGACAGTGCGAACACCGGGGAGCTGTTTTTT. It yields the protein CASSVDSANTGELFF.

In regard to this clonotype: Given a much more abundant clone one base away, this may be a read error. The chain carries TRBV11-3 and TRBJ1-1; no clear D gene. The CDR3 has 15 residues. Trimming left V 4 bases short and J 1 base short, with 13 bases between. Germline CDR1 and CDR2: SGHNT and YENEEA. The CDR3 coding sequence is TGTGCCAGCAGCTCATGCCGAGGAGAGAACACTGAAGCTTTCTTT. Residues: CASSSCRGENTEAFF. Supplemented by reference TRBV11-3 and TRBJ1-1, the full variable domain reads EAGVVQSPRYKIIEKKQPVAFWCNPISGHNTLYWYLQNLGQGPELLIRYENEEAVDDSQLPKDRFSAERLKGVDSTLKIQPAELGDSAVYLCASSSCRGENTEAFFGQGTRLTVV.

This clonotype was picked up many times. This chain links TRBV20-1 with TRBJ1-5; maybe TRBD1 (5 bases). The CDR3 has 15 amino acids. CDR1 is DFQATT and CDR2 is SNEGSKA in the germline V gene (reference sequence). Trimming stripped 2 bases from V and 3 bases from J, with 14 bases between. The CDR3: CSARQRRGFNQPQHF. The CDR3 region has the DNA TGCAGTGCTAGACAGCGGCGGGGCTTCAATCAGCCCCAGCATTTT.

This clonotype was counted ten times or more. Here the CDR3 DNA reads TGTGCCAGCAGTGAAGTGGGTTACGAGCAGTACTTC. Its protein is CASSEVGYEQYF. The chain recombines TRBV6-1 with TRBJ2-7, with D hard to call. The CDR3 is made up of 12 amino acids. V lost 1 base, J lost 4 bases, and 5 bases lay in between. Germline-derived CDR1 and CDR2 are MNHNS and SASEGT.

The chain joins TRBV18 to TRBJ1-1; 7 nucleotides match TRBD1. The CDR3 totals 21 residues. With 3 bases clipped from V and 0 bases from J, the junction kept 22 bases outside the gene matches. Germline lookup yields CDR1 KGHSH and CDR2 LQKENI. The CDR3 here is CASSPQQGLAGETRLNTEAFF. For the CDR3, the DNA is TGTGCCAGCTCACCCCAACAGGGGTTGGCGGGGGAGACAAGATTGAACACTGAAGCTTTCTTT.

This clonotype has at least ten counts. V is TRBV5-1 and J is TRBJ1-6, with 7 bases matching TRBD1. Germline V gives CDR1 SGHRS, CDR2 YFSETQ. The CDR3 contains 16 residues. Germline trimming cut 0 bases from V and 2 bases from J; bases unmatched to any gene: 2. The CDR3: CASSLGQGAYNSPLHF. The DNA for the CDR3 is TGCGCCAGCAGCTTGGGGCAGGGGGCCTATAATTCACCCCTCCACTTT.